The T cell receptor beta chain under discussion was sequenced for a study of shared clonotypes between healthy human individuals. Study results and caveats: Though the depth was large, rarefaction showed that sorted-subset sequencing was incomplete. Genetic and exposure-history diversity was limited by the small donor number. Among four donors, roughly 5% of naive CD4 clonotypes were found in common. Some clonotypes were shared by all four sorted-subset donors, while others were not shared. The non-shared ones had lower generation probabilities than the shared ones.

Trimming at V came to 3 bases and at J to 2 bases, leaving 4 bases not matched to a gene. Germline loops: CDR1 SGHKS, CDR2 YYEKEE (reference sequence). CDR3 length equals 15 residues. CD45RO negativity and positive selection for CCR7 defined naive CD8 cells, a population that excluded terminally differentiated effector memory CD45RA+ cells. The method was immunoSEQ multiplex PCR; TCRdb's version includes in-frame clones alone and lacks a portion of them. This sample has about 680,000 clones, with about 91% found just once. In the case of this clone: Its target is not known.

The V gene is TRBV5-5, the J gene TRBJ2-3; 9 positions match TRBD1. The source of this sequence is a man aged 25-45 years in good health. Sequencing was performed on naive CD8+ T cells sorted from blood. Written as DNA, the CDR3 is TGTGCCAGCAGCTCCGGGACAGGGAACACAGATACGCAGTATTTT. This encodes CASSSGTGNTDTQYF.